One sample yielded the 3 T cell receptor beta chains listed below, sequenced in a study of CD8+ T cells in alopecia areata. Reverse transcribed after extraction, RNA yielded cDNA as the sequencing template. Only in-frame clones appear in the TCRdb table, and some are missing; sequencing was by immunoSEQ multiplex PCR. Of about 150,000 clones listed, around 87% were seen once; the top ten hold about 15%. The sequencing here drew on CD8+ T cells sorted from blood, taken at week 0. The origin of the receptors is a human donor with alopecia areata.

A single count supports this clone. The V and J genes are TRBV27 and TRBJ2-7; either TRBD1 or TRBD2 may supply D (5 bases each). The CDR3 is 12 residues long. CDR1 MNHEY and CDR2 SMNVEV come from the germline V gene (reference sequence). Trimming left V 6 bases short and J 2 bases short, with 8 bases between. DNA of the CDR3: TGTGCCAGCAGCCAGGGACCCTACGAGCAGTACTTC. Translating it yields CASSQGPYEQYF.

The chain carries TRBV7-2 and TRBJ2-2; 8 positions match TRBD2. Germline V CDR1 and CDR2: SGHTA, FQGNSA. This CDR3 is built from 16 residues. V lost 4 bases and J lost 5; bases outside the gene matches: 9. The CDR3 region has the DNA TGTGCCAGCAGCTGGCTTTCGGGAGGGTCGACCGGGGAGCTGTTTTTT. Its translation is CASSWLSGGSTGELFF.

The V and J genes are TRBV2 and TRBJ2-7; D not resolved. The V gene lost 6 bases and the J gene lost 1 base, with 16 bases spanning the gap. The CDR3 length is 15 residues. Germline V gene sequence: CDR1 SNHLY, CDR2 FYNNEI. CDR3: CASRAIQTSSYEQYF. CDR3 coding DNA: TGTGCCAGCAGGGCGATACAGACAAGTTCCTACGAGCAGTACTTC.